This passage covers 3 T cell receptor beta chains from one sample sequenced in a study of CD8+CD57+ T cells in acquired aplastic anemia. For CDR3 and TCR beta VDJ profiling, genomic DNA was the template used. Each CDR3 protein is one row after TCRdb ran MiXCR on the reads. The table lists some 220,000 distinct CDR3 sequences, about 37% of them singletons. The specimen sequenced was sorted CD4+, CD8+, or CD8+CD57+ T cells (not recorded which) from PBMCs. Source of these receptors: a human donor in good health, serving as a control.

The chain recombines TRBV4-2 with TRBJ2-3, with 7 bases matching TRBD1. J lost 2 bases, V lost 4 bases, and 12 bases had no gene match. The germline gives CDR1 LGHNA, CDR2 YNFKEQ. The length of the CDR3 is 17 residues. Here the CDR3 reads CASSPRPPGQTTDTQYF. The CDR3 nucleotides read TGTGCCAGCAGCCCACGCCCCCCGGGACAGACCACAGATACGCAGTATTTT.

This clonotype has a count of ten or more. V and J are TRBV12-5 and TRBJ1-6; TRBD1 matches at 7 bases. Germline CDR1 is LGHNT and CDR2 is FRNRAP. Unmatched junction bases numbered 3, after V lost 5 bases and J lost 5 bases. This CDR3 has 14 residues. The CDR3 nucleotides are TGTGCTAGTGGTCGTGGACAGGATAATTCACCCCTCCACTTT. Its protein is CASGRGQDNSPLHF.

The chain is built from TRBV10-3 and TRBJ2-7; the D gene could be TRBD1 or TRBD2 (5 bases each). There are 12 residues in the CDR3. From germline, CDR1 is ENHRY and CDR2 SYGVKD. V was shortened by 3 bases and J by 5 bases, with 8 bases between the two germline ends. The CDR3 here is CAISERGDEQYF. The CDR3 DNA follows: TGTGCCATCAGTGAAAGGGGAGACGAGCAGTACTTC.